The 5 T cell receptor beta chains presented below share a single source sample, sequenced in a study of CD4 T cells in relation to SARS-CoV-2 and coronaviruses. Unexposed donor CD4+ T cells date from about 2011-2018, before the COVID-19 pandemic. The assay was immunoSEQ multiplex PCR, and TCRdb's table has in-frame clones only and misses some. The table has some 68,000 clones, over 90% seen once. Sequencing was done on a sample of naive CD4+ T cells from PBMCs. Subset defined: naive CD4+ T cells isolated by negative enrichment. The receptors here all came from a human donor in good health.

The chain combines TRBV28 with TRBJ1-5; D uncertain. Trimming took 3 bases from V and 6 from J, leaving 3 bases between them. The CDR3 runs 11 residues. In germline, CDR1 is MDHEN, CDR2 SYDVKM. CDR3 bases: TGTGCCAGCAGTTTGGGTCAGCCCCAGCATTTT. Translated: CASSLGQPQHF.

The chain employs TRBV19 and TRBJ1-1; 9 nucleotides align to TRBD1. The V gene's germline CDR1 is LNHDA and CDR2 SQIVND (reference sequence). This CDR3 is built from 14 residues. J was trimmed by 0 bases and V by 10 bases; bases with no gene match: 6. The CDR3 spells CATKNRGLNTEAFF. The CDR3 nucleotides are TGTGCCACGAAGAACAGGGGGCTGAACACTGAAGCTTTCTTT. Based on the CDR3 plus reference TRBV19 and TRBJ1-1, the full variable domain is DGGITQSPKYLFRKEGQNVTLSCEQNLNHDAMYWYRQDPGQGLRLIYYSQIVNDFQKGDIAEGYSVSREKKESFPLTVTSAQKNPTAFYLCATKNRGLNTEAFFGQGTRLTVV.

The chain is built from TRBV7-9 and TRBJ1-3, with TRBD1 matching over 9 bases. CDR3 length equals 15 residues. Trimming cost V 5 bases and J 4 bases; bases outside gene matches: 6. CDR1 SEHNR and CDR2 FQNEAQ come from the germline V gene (reference sequence). CDR3 DNA sequence: TGTGCCAGCAGCCCCGCCGGGACAGGGGGAAACACCATATATTTT. It encodes CASSPAGTGGNTIYF.

This clone has more than one count but fewer than ten. The V and J genes are TRBV6-1 and TRBJ1-6; D may be TRBD1 (5 bases). There are 14 residues in the CDR3. CDR1 MNHNS and CDR2 SASEGT come from the germline V gene. V lost 0 bases to trimming and J lost 7 bases, with 7 bases between them. The CDR3 DNA reads TGTGCCAGCAGTGAAGCGGGACCCAATTCACCCCTCCACTTT. The encoded protein is CASSEAGPNSPLHF.

The gene calls are TRBV24-1 and TRBJ2-3; D ambiguous. Germline CDR1 and CDR2: KGHDR and SFDVKD. This CDR3 is built from 15 residues. Trimming took off 0 bases at V and 5 bases at J, with 11 bases between the two ends. The CDR3 here is CATSDLVGYIDTQYF. CDR3 in DNA: TGTGCCACCAGTGATTTGGTGGGGTATATAGATACGCAGTATTTT.